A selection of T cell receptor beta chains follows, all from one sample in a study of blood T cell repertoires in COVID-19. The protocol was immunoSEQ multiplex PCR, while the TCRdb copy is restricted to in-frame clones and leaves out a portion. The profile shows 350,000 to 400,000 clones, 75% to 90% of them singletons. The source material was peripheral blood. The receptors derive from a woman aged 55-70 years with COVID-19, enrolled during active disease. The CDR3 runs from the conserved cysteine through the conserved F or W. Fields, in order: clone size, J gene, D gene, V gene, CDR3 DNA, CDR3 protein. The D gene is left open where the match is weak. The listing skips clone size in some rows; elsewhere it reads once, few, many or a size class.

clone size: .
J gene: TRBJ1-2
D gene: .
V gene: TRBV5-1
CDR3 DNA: TGCGCCAGCAGCTTGTCCCGGGTTCCTATGGATGGCTACACCTTC
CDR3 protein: CASSLSRVPMDGYTF

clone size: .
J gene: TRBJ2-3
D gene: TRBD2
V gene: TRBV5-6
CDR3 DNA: TGTGCCAGCAGCCGCCGGGACTACCCAGATACGCAGTATTTT
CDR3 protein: CASSRRDYPDTQYF

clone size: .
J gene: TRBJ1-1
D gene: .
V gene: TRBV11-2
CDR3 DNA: TGTGCCAGCTACACACCCGAGGGAAACACTGAAGCTTTCTTT
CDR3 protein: CASYTPEGNTEAFF

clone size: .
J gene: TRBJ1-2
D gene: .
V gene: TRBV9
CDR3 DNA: TGTGCCAGCAGCGAATCAGGTCTAAACTATGGCTACACCTTC
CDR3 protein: CASSESGLNYGYTF

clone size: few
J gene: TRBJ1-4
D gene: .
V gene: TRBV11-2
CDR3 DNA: TGTGCCAGCAGCTTAGATGTGTCGGATGAAAAACTGTTTTTT
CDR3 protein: CASSLDVSDEKLFF

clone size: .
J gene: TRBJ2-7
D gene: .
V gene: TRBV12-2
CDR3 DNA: TGTGCAAGTCGCGCCAGCGGGGGGTCTCCTAACGAGCAGTACTTC
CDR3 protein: CASRASGGSPNEQYF

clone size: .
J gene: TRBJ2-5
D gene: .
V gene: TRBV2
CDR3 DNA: TGTGCCAGCAGTGGGGCCAGGTCTTCCCAGTACTTC
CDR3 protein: CASSGARSSQYF

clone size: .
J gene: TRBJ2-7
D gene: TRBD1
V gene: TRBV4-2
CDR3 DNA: TGTGCCAGCAGCCTCCGGACAGGGGACGAGCAGTACTTC
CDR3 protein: CASSLRTGDEQYF

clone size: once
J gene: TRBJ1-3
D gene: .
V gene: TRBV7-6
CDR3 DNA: TGTGCCAGCAGCTTAGCTACAGGGTTATCTGGAAACACCATATATTTT
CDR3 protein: CASSLATGLSGNTIYF

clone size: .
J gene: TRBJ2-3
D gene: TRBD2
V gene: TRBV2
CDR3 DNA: TGTGCCAGCGCAGGGACTAGCGGGGGCCTGAGCACAGATACGCAGTATTTT
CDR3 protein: CASAGTSGGLSTDTQYF

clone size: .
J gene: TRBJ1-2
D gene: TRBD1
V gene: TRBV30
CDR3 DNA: TGTGCCTGGAGTGTGGGAGGACAGGGGGTACTGAGTGGCTACACCTTC
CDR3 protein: CAWSVGGQGVLSGYTF

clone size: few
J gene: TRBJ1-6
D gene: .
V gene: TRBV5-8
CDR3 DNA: TGTGCCAGCAGGGACAGCTCCTATAATTCACCCCTCCACTTT
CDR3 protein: CASRDSSYNSPLHF

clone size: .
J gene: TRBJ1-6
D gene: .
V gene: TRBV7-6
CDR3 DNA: TGTGCCAGCAGTTACGGCTCCTATAATTCACCCCTCCACTTT
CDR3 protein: CASSYGSYNSPLHF

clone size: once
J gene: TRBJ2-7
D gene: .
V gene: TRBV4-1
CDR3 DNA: TGCGCCAGCAGCCAAGATTGGCTTCAGGGCGAGCAGTACTTC
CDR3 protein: CASSQDWLQGEQYF

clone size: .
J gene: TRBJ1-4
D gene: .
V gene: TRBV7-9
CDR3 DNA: TGTGCCAGCAACCGGGACATCAATGAAAAACTGTTTTTT
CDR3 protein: CASNRDINEKLFF

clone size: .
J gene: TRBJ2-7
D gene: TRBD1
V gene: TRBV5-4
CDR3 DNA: TGTGCCAGCAGCGTGGGGACAGGGAACTACGAGCAGTACTTC
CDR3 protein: CASSVGTGNYEQYF

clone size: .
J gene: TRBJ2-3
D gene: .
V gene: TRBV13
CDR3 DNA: TGTGCCAGCAGCTTCGGGGGGCGCACAGATACGCAGTATTTT
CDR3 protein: CASSFGGRTDTQYF

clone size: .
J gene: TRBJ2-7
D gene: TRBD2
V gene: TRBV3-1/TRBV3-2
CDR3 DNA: TGTGCCAGCAGCCCAAGGACTAGCAGCTACGAGCAGTACTTC
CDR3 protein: CASSPRTSSYEQYF

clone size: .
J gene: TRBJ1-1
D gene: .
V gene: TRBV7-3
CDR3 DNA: TGTGCCAGCAGCCAATCAGGGTTGAACACTGAAGCTTTCTTT
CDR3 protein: CASSQSGLNTEAFF

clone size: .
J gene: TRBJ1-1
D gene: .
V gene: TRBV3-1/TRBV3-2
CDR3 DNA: TGTGCCAGCAGCCAAGCCCAACTCACTGAAGCTTTCTTT
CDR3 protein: CASSQAQLTEAFF

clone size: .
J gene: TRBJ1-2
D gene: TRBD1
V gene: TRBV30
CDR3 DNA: TGTGCCTGGCAGACAGGGGTCCGTGGCTACACCTTC
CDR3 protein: CAWQTGVRGYTF

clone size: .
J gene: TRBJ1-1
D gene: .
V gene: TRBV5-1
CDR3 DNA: TGCGCCAGCAGCTACAGGGTGAACACTGAAGCTTTCTTT
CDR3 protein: CASSYRVNTEAFF

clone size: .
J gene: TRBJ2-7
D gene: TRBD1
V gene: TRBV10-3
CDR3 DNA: TGTGCCACGGCCGGCGGAGACGGGGACAGCACCTACGAGCAGTACTTC
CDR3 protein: CATAGGDGDSTYEQYF

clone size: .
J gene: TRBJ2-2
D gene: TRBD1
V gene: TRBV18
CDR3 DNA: TGTGCCAGCTCACACAATGCCGACAGGGCCGGGGAGCTGTTTTTT
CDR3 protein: CASSHNADRAGELFF

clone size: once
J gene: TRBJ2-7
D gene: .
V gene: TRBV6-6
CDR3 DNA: TGTGCCAGCAGTTCCTTACGAGGGGACATCTACGAGCAGTACTTC
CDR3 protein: CASSSLRGDIYEQYF

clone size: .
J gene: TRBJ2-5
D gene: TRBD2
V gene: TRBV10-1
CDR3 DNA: TGCGCCAGTTCACCCGGGGGGTTGTACCAAGAGACCCAGTACTTC
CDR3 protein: CASSPGGLYQETQYF

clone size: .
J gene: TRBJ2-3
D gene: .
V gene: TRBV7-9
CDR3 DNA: TGTGCCAGCAGCTTACCTCAGGGTAATGTAATGACAGATACGCAGTATTTT
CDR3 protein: CASSLPQGNVMTDTQYF

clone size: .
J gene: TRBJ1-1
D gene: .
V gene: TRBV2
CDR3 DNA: TGTGCCAGCATTCTACAGCCTCCCAGGGGTGAAGCTTTCTTT
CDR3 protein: CASILQPPRGEAFF

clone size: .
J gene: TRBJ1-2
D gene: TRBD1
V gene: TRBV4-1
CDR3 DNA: TGCGCCAGCAGCCAAGATGGGGCCGCCCCAGGGGGCGTTGGCTACACCTTC
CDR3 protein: CASSQDGAAPGGVGYTF

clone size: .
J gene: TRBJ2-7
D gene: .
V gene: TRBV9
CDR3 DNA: TGTGCCAGCAGCGCCCGGGTGGAGTGGACAGACCCCTACGAGCAGTACTTC
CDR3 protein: CASSARVEWTDPYEQYF

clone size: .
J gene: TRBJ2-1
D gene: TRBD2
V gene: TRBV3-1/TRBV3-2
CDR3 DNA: TGTGCCAGCAGCCCCCGGACTAGCTGGAATGAGCAGTTCTTC
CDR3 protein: CASSPRTSWNEQFF

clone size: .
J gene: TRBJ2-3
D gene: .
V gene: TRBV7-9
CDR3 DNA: TGTGCCAGCAGCTTAGGGTTTAGCTATAGCACAGATACGCAGTATTTT
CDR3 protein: CASSLGFSYSTDTQYF

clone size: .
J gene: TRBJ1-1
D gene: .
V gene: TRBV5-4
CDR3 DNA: TGTGCCAGCAGCCCCCAGGGTGGGGAAGCTTTCTTT
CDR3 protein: CASSPQGGEAFF

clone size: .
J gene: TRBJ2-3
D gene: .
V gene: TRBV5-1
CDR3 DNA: TGCGCCAGCAGCTCACAGGGATCGGATACGCAGTATTTT
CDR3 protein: CASSSQGSDTQYF

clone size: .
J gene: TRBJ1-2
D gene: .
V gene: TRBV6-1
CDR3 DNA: TGTGCCAGCAGTGAAGCGTCTATTAGTAACTATGGCTACACCTTC
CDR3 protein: CASSEASISNYGYTF

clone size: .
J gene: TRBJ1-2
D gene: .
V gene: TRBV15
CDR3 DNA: TGTGCCACCAGCAGAGATTTCGGGGGGCACTATGGCTACACCTTC
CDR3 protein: CATSRDFGGHYGYTF

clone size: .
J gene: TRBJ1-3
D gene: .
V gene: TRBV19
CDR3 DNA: TGTGCCAGTGGCCCAGGGAATTTTGGATCTGGAAACACCATATATTTT
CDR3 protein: CASGPGNFGSGNTIYF

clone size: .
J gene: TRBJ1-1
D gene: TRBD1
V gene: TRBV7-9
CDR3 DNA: TGTGCCAGCAGCTGGGGACAGGTGGTTGAAGCTTTCTTT
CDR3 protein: CASSWGQVVEAFF

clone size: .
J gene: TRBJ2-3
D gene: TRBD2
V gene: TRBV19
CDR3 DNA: TGTGCCAGTAGTATAGATCAGGGACTAGCATTAGATACGCAGTATTTT
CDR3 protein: CASSIDQGLALDTQYF

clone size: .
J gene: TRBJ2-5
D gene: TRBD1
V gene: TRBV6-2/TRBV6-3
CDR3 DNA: TGTGCCAGCAGTCCCAGGGACAGGGACTTGGCGACCCAGTACTTC
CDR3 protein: CASSPRDRDLATQYF

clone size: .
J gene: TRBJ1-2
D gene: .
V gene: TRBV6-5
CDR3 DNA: TGTGCCAGCGGACAGCGAGGGCGAGATGGCTACACCTTC
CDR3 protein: CASGQRGRDGYTF

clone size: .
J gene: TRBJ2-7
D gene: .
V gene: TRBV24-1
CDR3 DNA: TGTGCCACCAAGAAATGGACAGATATACGAGACGAGCAGTACTTC
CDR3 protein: CATKKWTDIRDEQYF